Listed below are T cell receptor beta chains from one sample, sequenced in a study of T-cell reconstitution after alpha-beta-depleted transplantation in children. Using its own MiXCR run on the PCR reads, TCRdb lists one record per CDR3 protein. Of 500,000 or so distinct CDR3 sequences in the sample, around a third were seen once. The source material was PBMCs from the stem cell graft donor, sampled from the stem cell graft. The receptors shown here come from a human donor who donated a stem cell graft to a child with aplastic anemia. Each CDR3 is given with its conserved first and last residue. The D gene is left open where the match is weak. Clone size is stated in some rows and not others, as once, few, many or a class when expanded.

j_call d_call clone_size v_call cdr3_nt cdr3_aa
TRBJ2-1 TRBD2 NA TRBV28 TGTGCCAGCACGGGGACTAGCGGGAGGCCCTACAATGAGCAGTTCTTC CASTGTSGRPYNEQFF
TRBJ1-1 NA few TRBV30 TGTGCCTGGAGAGGCGTCACTGAAGCTTTCTTT CAWRGVTEAFF
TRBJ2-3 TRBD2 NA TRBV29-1 TGCAGCGTTGAGATTCTGAAGACTAGCGGAACAGATACGCAGTATTTT CSVEILKTSGTDTQYF
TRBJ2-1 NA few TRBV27 TGTGCCAGCGGGGCCCCGGGACCGTACAATGAGCAGTTCTTC CASGAPGPYNEQFF
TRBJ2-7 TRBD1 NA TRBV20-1 TGCAGTGCTAGAAGATCGGGACAGACCTACGAGCAGTACTTC CSARRSGQTYEQYF
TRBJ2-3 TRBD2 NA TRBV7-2 TGTGCCAGCAGCGGAACTAGCGGGAAGGCAGATACGCAGTATTTT CASSGTSGKADTQYF
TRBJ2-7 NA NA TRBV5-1 TGCGCCAGCAGCTTGGTAGGACCAACCACCTACGAGCAGTACTTC CASSLVGPTTYEQYF
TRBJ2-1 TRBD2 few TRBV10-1 TGCGCCAGCCCAGAGCGGGAGATCGATGAGCAGTTCTTC CASPEREIDEQFF
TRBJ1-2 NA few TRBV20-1 TGCAGTGCTAGAGATCTAGGGGATGGCTACACCTTC CSARDLGDGYTF
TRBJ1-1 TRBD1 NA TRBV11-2 TGTGCCAGCAGCTTAGAAGGACAGGTAACTTACGGTTGGGGTGAAGCTTTCTTT CASSLEGQVTYGWGEAFF
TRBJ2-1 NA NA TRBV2 TGTGCCAGCAGTATTGGGACTTACAATGAGCAGTTCTTC CASSIGTYNEQFF
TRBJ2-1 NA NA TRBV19 TGTGCCAGTAGTATCGGGCCGGGGACCACTGGGGGCCCCTCCTACAATGAGCAGTTCTTC CASSIGPGTTGGPSYNEQFF
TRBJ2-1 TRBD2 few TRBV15 TGTGCCACCAGCGGTCAGCGGGGGTCCTACAATGAGCAGTTCTTC CATSGQRGSYNEQFF
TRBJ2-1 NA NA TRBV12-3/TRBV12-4 TGTGCCAGCAGTTTGGGGCAGGTAGAGGCTTACAATGAGCAGTTCTTC CASSLGQVEAYNEQFF
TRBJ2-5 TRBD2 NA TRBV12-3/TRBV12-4 TGTGCCAGCAGTTTAACTAGCGAGGAAGATACCCAGTACTTC CASSLTSEEDTQYF
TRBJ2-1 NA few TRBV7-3 TGTGCCAGCAGCTTAATGGGTGGATCCTACAATGAGCAGTTCTTC CASSLMGGSYNEQFF
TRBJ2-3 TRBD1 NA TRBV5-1 TGCGCCAGCAGCTTGGCCGGAGCTGTGAGGGGGCTAGATACGCAGTATTTT CASSLAGAVRGLDTQYF
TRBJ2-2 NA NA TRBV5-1 TGCGCCAGCAGCTTGGCTCCGCTCTACTCGGGGACCGGGGAGCTGTTTTTT CASSLAPLYSGTGELFF
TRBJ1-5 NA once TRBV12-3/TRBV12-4 TGTGCCAGCAGTCCTCCGGGACGGGCTAGCAATCAGCCCCAGCATTTT CASSPPGRASNQPQHF
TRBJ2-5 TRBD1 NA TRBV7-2 TGTGCCAGCAGCCGATCGACAGGGAAAGAGACCCAGTACTTC CASSRSTGKETQYF
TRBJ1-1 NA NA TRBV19 TGTGCCAGTAGTCCACAGTCAGGGACGGTGAACACTGTAGCTTTCTTT CASSPQSGTVNTVAFF
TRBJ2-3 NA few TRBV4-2 TGTGCCAGCAGCAGAGTCGTTGGAGAAGGCACAGATACGCAGTATTTT CASSRVVGEGTDTQYF
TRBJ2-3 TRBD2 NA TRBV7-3 TGTGCCAGCAGTAAAATGGGGACTAGCGGAGCGGAGACAGATACGCAGTATTTT CASSKMGTSGAETDTQYF
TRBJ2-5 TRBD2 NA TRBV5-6 TGTGCCAGCAGCTTAGGACTAGCGAGACACCAAGAGACCCAGTACTTC CASSLGLARHQETQYF
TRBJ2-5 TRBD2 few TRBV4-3 TGCGCCAGCAGCCAAGTAGTTGTCGGGAGGTTTTCGGAGACCCAGTACTTC CASSQVVVGRFSETQYF
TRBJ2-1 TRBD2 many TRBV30 TGTGCCTGGAGTGTACTAGCGGATTACAATGAGCAGTTCTTC CAWSVLADYNEQFF
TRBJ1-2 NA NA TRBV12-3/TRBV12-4 TGTGCCAGCAGTTTTAGCCCGCCCCGGGACTATGGCTACACCTTC CASSFSPPRDYGYTF
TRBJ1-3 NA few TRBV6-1 TGTGCCAGCGGAGGGAGGGGAATCGGAAACACCATATATTTT CASGGRGIGNTIYF